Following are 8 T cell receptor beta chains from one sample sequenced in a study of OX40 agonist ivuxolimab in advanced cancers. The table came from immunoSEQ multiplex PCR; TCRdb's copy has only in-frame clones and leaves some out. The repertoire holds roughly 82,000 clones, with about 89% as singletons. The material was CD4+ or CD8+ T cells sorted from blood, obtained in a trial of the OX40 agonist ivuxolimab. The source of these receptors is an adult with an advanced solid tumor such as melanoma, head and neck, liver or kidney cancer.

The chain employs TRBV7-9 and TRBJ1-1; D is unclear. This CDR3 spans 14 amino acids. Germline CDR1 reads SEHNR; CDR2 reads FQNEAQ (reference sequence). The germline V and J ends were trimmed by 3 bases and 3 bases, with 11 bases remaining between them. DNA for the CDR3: TGTGCCAGCAGCTTGGGCAGAACCTACACTGAAGCTTTCTTT. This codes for CASSLGRTYTEAFF.

Written as DNA, the CDR3 is TGCGCCAGCAGCCGATCGGGACTAGCGTACTACGAGCAGTACTTC. Its translation: CASSRSGLAYYEQYF. The chain employs TRBV4-1 and TRBJ2-7; 10 positions match TRBD2. The CDR3 runs 15 residues. CDR1 is MGHRA, CDR2 YSYEKL, per germline. Losses at the gene ends were 4 bases for V and 3 bases for J; bases not matched to a gene: 6.

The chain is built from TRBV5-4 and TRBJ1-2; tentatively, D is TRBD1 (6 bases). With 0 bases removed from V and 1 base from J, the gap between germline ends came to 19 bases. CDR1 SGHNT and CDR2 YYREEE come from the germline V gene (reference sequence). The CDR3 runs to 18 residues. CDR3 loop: CASSLVPRRRGGNYGYTF. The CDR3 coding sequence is TGTGCCAGCAGCTTGGTACCTCGCAGGAGAGGGGGTAACTATGGCTACACCTTC.

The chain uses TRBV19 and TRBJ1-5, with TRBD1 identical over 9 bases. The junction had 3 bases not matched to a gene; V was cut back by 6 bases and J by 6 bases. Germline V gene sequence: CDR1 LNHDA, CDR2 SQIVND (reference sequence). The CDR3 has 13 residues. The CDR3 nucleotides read TGTGCCAGTAGGACAGGGGGGAGTCAGCCCCAGCATTTT. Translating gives CASRTGGSQPQHF.

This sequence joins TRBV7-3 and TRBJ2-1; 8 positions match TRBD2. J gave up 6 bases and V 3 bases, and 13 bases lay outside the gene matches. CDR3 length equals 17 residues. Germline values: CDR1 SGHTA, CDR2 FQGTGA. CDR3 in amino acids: CASSFWQAGAVINEQFF. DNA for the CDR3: TGTGCCAGCAGCTTTTGGCAAGCGGGAGCAGTTATCAATGAGCAGTTCTTC.

The DNA for the CDR3 is TGTGCCAGCAGCGAGGGGACTAGCGGGATCAATGAGCAGTTCTTC. Translating gives CASSEGTSGINEQFF. The V gene is TRBV7-3, the J gene TRBJ2-1; TRBD2 matches at 13 bases. The junction had 4 bases not matched to a gene; V was cut back by 5 bases and J by 6 bases. The CDR3 spans 15 residues. Germline assignment: CDR1 SGHTA and CDR2 FQGTGA.

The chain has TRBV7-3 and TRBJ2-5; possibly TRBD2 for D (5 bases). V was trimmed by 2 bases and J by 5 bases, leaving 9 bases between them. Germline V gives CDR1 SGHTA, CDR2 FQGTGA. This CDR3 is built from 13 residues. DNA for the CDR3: TGTGCCAGCAGCTTACGAGCGGAGGAGACCCAGTACTTC. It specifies CASSLRAEETQYF. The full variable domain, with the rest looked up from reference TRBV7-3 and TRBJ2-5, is GAGVSQTPSNKVTEKGKYVELRCDPISGHTALYWYRQSLGQGPEFLIYFQGTGAADDSGLPNDRFFAVRPEGSVSTLKIQRTERGDSAVYLCASSLRAEETQYFGPGTRLLVL.

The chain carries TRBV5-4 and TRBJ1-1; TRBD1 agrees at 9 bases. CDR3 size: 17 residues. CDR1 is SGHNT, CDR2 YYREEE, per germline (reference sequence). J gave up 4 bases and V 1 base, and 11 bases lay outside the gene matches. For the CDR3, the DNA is TGTGCCAGCAGCTTGATACAGGGGGCATCGAGGGGCACTGAAGCTTTCTTT. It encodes CASSLIQGASRGTEAFF.